A selection of T cell receptor beta chains follows, all from one sample in a study of blood T cell repertoires in COVID-19. Using immunoSEQ multiplex PCR, the repertoire was profiled, and TCRdb retains in-frame clones only, with some absent. In the table there are approximately 240,000 clones, 80% to 90% of which are singletons. Sequencing used peripheral blood. The source is a woman between 55 and 75 years old who had recovered from COVID-19. Each CDR3 is given with its conserved first and last residue. D genes are given only for firm matches. Rows give clone size only sometimes, using once, few, many, or a class for an expanded clone.

CDR3nt	CDR3aa	d_gene	v_gene	j_gene	abundance
TGCGCCAGCAGTTATCCGGGACGGACTAAGGGCTACACCTTC	CASSYPGRTKGYTF	.	TRBV4-1	TRBJ1-2	.
TGTGCCAGCAGCTTGGGACAGGCTTCATACGAGCAGTACTTC	CASSLGQASYEQYF	.	TRBV5-4	TRBJ2-7	.
TGCGCCAGCAGCTTTGGGCAGGGGGCAGATACGCAGTATTTT	CASSFGQGADTQYF	TRBD1	TRBV5-1	TRBJ2-3	.
TGCGCCAGCAGCTCGGGACTAGCGGGGTATAGCACAGATACGCAGTATTTT	CASSSGLAGYSTDTQYF	TRBD2	TRBV5-1	TRBJ2-3	.
TGCGCCAGCAGCCAAGTTGGGGGGTTAGGCACTGAAGCTTTCTTT	CASSQVGGLGTEAFF	.	TRBV4-3	TRBJ1-1	.
TGTGCCAGTAATACAAGGACAGGGGCTCAAGACGAGCAGTACTTC	CASNTRTGAQDEQYF	TRBD1	TRBV19	TRBJ2-7	.
TGTGCCAGCTCTCGAGGCACGAATACGCAGTATTTT	CASSRGTNTQYF	.	TRBV7-9	TRBJ2-3	.
TGTGCCAGTAGTCTTACAGGCGCCACAACTAATGAAAAACTGTTTTTT	CASSLTGATTNEKLFF	.	TRBV19	TRBJ1-4	once
TGTGCCACCAGCAGACCTGGGACTCGTGGGGCGTCCTACAATGAGCAGTTCTTC	CATSRPGTRGASYNEQFF	.	TRBV15	TRBJ2-1	.
TGTGCCAGCACCTTTAGATACGGGGACTCCTACAATGAGCAGTTCTTC	CASTFRYGDSYNEQFF	.	TRBV7-6	TRBJ2-1	few
TGTGCCAGCAGCAATGGAAAGCCACCAGCCCCGAGGAATTCACCCCTCCACTTT	CASSNGKPPAPRNSPLHF	.	TRBV21-1	TRBJ1-6	once
TGTGCCAGCAGCTTCATATACTCCCCCCTCTATGGCTACACCTTC	CASSFIYSPLYGYTF	.	TRBV5-4	TRBJ1-2	.
TGTGCCAGCAGCTTACGCCGACAGGGGATGAGGACTGAAGCTTTCTTT	CASSLRRQGMRTEAFF	TRBD1	TRBV11-2	TRBJ1-1	.
TGTGCCAGCAGCCCCTGGACAGTGGCAGATACGCAGTATTTT	CASSPWTVADTQYF	.	TRBV6-5	TRBJ2-3	.
TGTGCCAGCAGTTCTAGGGGTCGGGGGAGCAATCAGCCCCAGCATTTT	CASSSRGRGSNQPQHF	.	TRBV6-6	TRBJ1-5	.
TGCGCCAGCATGGGGGAAGGGGGCGAGGGGGAGACCCAGTACTTC	CASMGEGGEGETQYF	TRBD1	TRBV4-1	TRBJ2-5	once
TGTGCCAGCAGCCAAGGGAGACAGGGGCAATCTGGAAACACCATATATTTT	CASSQGRQGQSGNTIYF	TRBD1	TRBV4-2	TRBJ1-3	.
TGTGCCAGCAGCCTCAGCACAGATACGCAGTATTTT	CASSLSTDTQYF	.	TRBV7-6	TRBJ2-3	.
TGTGCCAGCAGTCACAGGTCTTGGGCGATCGTTTTT	CASSHRSWAIVF	.	TRBV12-3/TRBV12-4	TRBJ1-1	once
TGTGCCAGCAGCAAAAGGACAGGGACAGATACGCAGTATTTT	CASSKRTGTDTQYF	TRBD1	TRBV7-2	TRBJ2-3	.
TGTGCCAGCAGCCGGGGGGGCCGGGAGACCCAGTACTTC	CASSRGGRETQYF	TRBD2	TRBV11-2	TRBJ2-5	.
TGTGCCAGCAGAGCAGACAGCCTTAACTATGGCTACACCTTC	CASRADSLNYGYTF	.	TRBV2	TRBJ1-2	.
TGTGCCAGCAGCTCCTCCTCGCGGGGGGGTGGAAATGAGCAGTTCTTC	CASSSSSRGGGNEQFF	TRBD2	TRBV7-2	TRBJ2-1	.
TGTGCCAGCAGCCGTCTTGTGGACAGGGGTGTTTTCAATGAGCAGTTCTTC	CASSRLVDRGVFNEQFF	TRBD1	TRBV3-1/TRBV3-2	TRBJ2-1	few
TGTGCCAGCAGCCAAGAGGCGGGGGTTTACAATGAGCAGTTCTTC	CASSQEAGVYNEQFF	TRBD2	TRBV14	TRBJ2-1	once
TGTGCCAGCGGGACTTGGAACACCGGGGAGCTGTTTTTT	CASGTWNTGELFF	.	TRBV6-5	TRBJ2-2	.
TGTGCCAGCAGTCGGACAGTCGGAAACACCATATATTTT	CASSRTVGNTIYF	.	TRBV6-5	TRBJ1-3	.
TGTGCCAGCAGCGCCCGGGACAGGCTCGGTGAAGCTTTCTTT	CASSARDRLGEAFF	TRBD1	TRBV7-9	TRBJ1-1	.
TGTGCCAGCAGCCTCAGGGGTTCTGGCTACACCTTC	CASSLRGSGYTF	.	TRBV7-9	TRBJ1-2	.
TGTGCCTGGGGACAGGGCAGCGGCTACACCTTC	CAWGQGSGYTF	TRBD1	TRBV30	TRBJ1-2	.
TGTGCCACCAGTGATCACAGGGTCCGCACAGATACGCAGTATTTT	CATSDHRVRTDTQYF	.	TRBV24-1	TRBJ2-3	.
TGTGCCTGGAGTGTAAGACAGGGTACCTATGGCTACACCTTC	CAWSVRQGTYGYTF	TRBD1	TRBV30	TRBJ1-2	.
TGTGCCAGCAGCTGGCGGACAGGGCGGAGTGAAAAACTGTTTTTT	CASSWRTGRSEKLFF	TRBD1	TRBV5-8	TRBJ1-4	.
TGTGCCAGCAGCTCATTAGCGGGGGACTCCTACAATGAGCAGTTCTTC	CASSSLAGDSYNEQFF	TRBD2	TRBV7-2	TRBJ2-1	.
TGCAGTGCTAGTTCAGGGGAGACCCAGTACTTC	CSASSGETQYF	.	TRBV20-1	TRBJ2-5	.
TGTGCCAGCAGGAGGGGATCTGGGGGCCCATCTAACTATGGCTACACCTTC	CASRRGSGGPSNYGYTF	.	TRBV11-2	TRBJ1-2	.
TGTGCCAGCAGCCAGGGGACAGTTAATAGCAATCAGCCCCAGCATTTT	CASSQGTVNSNQPQHF	TRBD1	TRBV3-1/TRBV3-2	TRBJ1-5	once